What follows describes a single TCR beta chain. Its antigen remains unknown. The donors were in the approximately 110-subject validation cohort; that cohort was separate from the roughly 730-subject first cohort. The data stem from a study of cytomegalovirus exposure and HLA in healthy donors. Points from the study as a whole: The authors enumerated 150 to 200 TCR beta chains as linked to cytomegalovirus. Rare TCR sequences predominated, though certain public TCRs were found in many donors. In the roughly 130 validation repertoires, a later analysis found that first-cohort TCR clusters tended to co-occur.

TCRdb keeps only in-frame clones here, not all; method: immunoSEQ multiplex PCR. The profile shows about 73,000 clones, approximately 95% of them singletons. Germline values: CDR1 SGDLS, CDR2 YYNGEE. The CDR3 extends over 13 amino acids. V shed 2 bases and J shed 5 bases, with 8 bases lying between them. The specimen was PBMCs. The sequence was obtained from a young man in good health and CMV-seronegative. This chain links TRBV9 with TRBJ2-4; a weak D match, TRBD1 (6 bases). The CDR3 is CASSVPGENIQYF. The DNA for the CDR3 is TGTGCCAGCAGCGTCCCAGGGGAAAACATTCAGTACTTC.